This T cell receptor (beta chain) was sequenced during a study of blood T cell repertoires in COVID-19. Some clones are missing from TCRdb's copy, which holds only in-frame ones; the method was immunoSEQ multiplex PCR. The sample yields some 130,000 clones, around 86% seen once. J gave up 6 bases and V 5 bases, and 7 bases lay outside the gene matches. CDR1 and CDR2 from the germline V gene are MNHEY and SVGAGI. The CDR3 totals 14 residues. The specimen sequenced was peripheral blood. The receptor was isolated from a woman aged 45-65 years who had recovered from COVID-19. The chain is built from TRBV6-5 and TRBJ2-1, with 7 positions matching TRBD2. CDR3 amino acids: CASSPRAGANEQFF. CDR3 nucleotides: TGTGCCAGCAGTCCCCGGGCGGGAGCCAATGAGCAGTTCTTC.